This T cell receptor (beta chain) was identified during a study of neurological immune-mediated disorders. This CDR3 comprises 15 residues. Germline assignment: CDR1 SEHNR and CDR2 FQNEAQ (reference sequence). V was pared by 5 bases and J by 2 bases, with 12 bases between. In its sample, this clonotype was seen many times. Every sequencing run generated over 170 million TCR-beta sequences from 15-18 subjects. Via MiXCR, TCRdb re-called the 5' RACE reads, giving one row per CDR3 protein. The sample consists of about 50,000 distinct CDR3 sequences, 16% of them appearing once. The clonotype originates from a man aged 55 to 69 in good health. The chain recombines TRBV7-9 with TRBJ2-2; the D is unclear. The material sequenced was PBMCs. Here the CDR3 DNA reads TGTGCCAGCAGCCCCCGAGGCGGAAACACCGGGGAGCTGTTTTTT. Its protein is CASSPRGGNTGELFF.